This T cell receptor (beta chain) is from a study of beta chain features in type 1 diabetes. Overall study findings and caveats: When VDJ junctions were examined, type 1 diabetes patients showed fewer insertions and more deletions. The naive, central memory and Treg TCRB repertoires showed an apparent similarity that was greater among patients than among healthy donors.

Trimming shortened V by 0 bases and J by 5 bases, and 14 bases separated the two germline ends. From germline, CDR1 is SGDLS and CDR2 YYNGEE. This CDR3 has 15 residues. Remarks on this clone: Its antigen is as yet unknown. Distinct nucleotide sequences in the sample also encode this CDR3.

Reverse transcribing all isolated RNA meant expressed TCRB transcripts were sequenced. Assay used: immunoSEQ multiplex PCR; TCRdb lists only in-frame clones, some missing. This sample has 250,000 to 300,000 clones, with about 7.8% found just once. Sequencing input: central memory CD4+ T cells from blood. This rearrangement joins TRBV9 to TRBJ2-5; TRBD2 might be the D (5 bases). The clonotype originates from a young woman in good health. CDR3 loop: CASSVASGVGETQYF. In nucleotides, the CDR3 is TGTGCCAGCAGCGTAGCTTCCGGGGTGGGGGAGACCCAGTACTTC.